This T cell receptor beta chain was identified during a study of CD8+ T cells in alopecia areata. Treatment indicated: oral pan-JAK inhibitor, 5-10 mg twice daily. It was cDNA, reverse transcribed from extracted RNA, that served as the sequencing template. Measured with immunoSEQ multiplex PCR; TCRdb has only the in-frame clones, and not every one. Of over 150,000 clones listed, less than 70% are singletons. This sample comprised CD8+ T cells sorted from blood, obtained at week 24, from a patient treated with tofacitinib. The receptor was isolated from a human donor with alopecia areata.

This chain's CDR3 is CASSFMVNTEAFF. Written as DNA, the CDR3 is TGTGCCAGCAGCTTTATGGTGAACACTGAAGCTTTCTTT. The rearrangement joins TRBV7-2 to TRBJ1-1; no definite D call. CDR1 is SGHTA, CDR2 FQGNSA, per germline. The length of the CDR3 is 13 residues. V lost 3 bases, J lost 0 bases, and 5 bases lay in between.